The 28 T cell receptor beta chains listed next were all sequenced from one sample in a study of beta chain features in type 1 diabetes. Notes on the study in general: Significant though moderate, a shortening of TCRB CDR3s appeared in all four CD4+ subsets of Type 1 diabetes patients.

The investigators reverse transcribed all of the isolated RNA, so they sequenced expressed TCRB transcripts. Sequenced by immunoSEQ multiplex PCR; TCRdb stores in-frame clones only, minus some. In the table there are under 55,000 clones, roughly 39% of which are singletons. No antigen has been assigned to these receptors. The sequencing input was Tregs from blood. The receptors come from a man between 25 and 39 years old with type 1 diabetes.

In this sample, this clone turned up a few times. The chain links TRBV7-2 to TRBJ1-2; the match to TRBD1 covers 9 bases. This CDR3 spans 15 amino acids. Germline V CDR1 and CDR2: SGHTA, FQGNSA. Losses at the gene ends were 5 bases for V and 5 bases for J; bases not matched to a gene: 9. The CDR3 sequence: CASSPRWDRVYGYTF. Written as DNA, the CDR3 is TGTGCCAGCAGCCCACGGTGGGACAGGGTTTATGGCTACACCTTC.

This clone was observed a few times. This rearrangement joins TRBV7-9 to TRBJ2-5, with 8 bases that match TRBD2. There are 16 residues in the CDR3. V lost 5 bases, J lost 5 bases, and 13 bases stayed unmatched. Germline values: CDR1 SEHNR, CDR2 FQNEAQ (reference sequence). As DNA, the CDR3 is TGTGCCAGCAGCCCCGGGCTAGCGGGCAGTTGGGAGACCCAGTACTTC. Its protein is CASSPGLAGSWETQYF.

In its sample, this clone was seen a few times. This chain links TRBV18 with TRBJ2-3; TRBD1 matches at 7 bases. The V gene's germline CDR1 is KGHSH and CDR2 LQKENI. This CDR3 spans 14 amino acids. V dropped 3 bases and J dropped 1; count of bases not matched to a gene: 1. The CDR3 loop is CASSPGTGTDTQYF. In nucleotides, the CDR3 is TGTGCCAGCTCACCTGGGACAGGCACAGATACGCAGTATTTT. Full variable domain (outside the CDR3, taken from reference TRBV18 and TRBJ2-3): NAGVMQNPRHLVRRRGQEARLRCSPMKGHSHVYWYRQLPEEGLKFMVYLQKENIIDESGMPKERFSAEFPKEGPSILRIQQVVRGDSAAYFCASSPGTGTDTQYFGPGTRLTVL.

This clone has just a few counts. The genes are TRBV2 and TRBJ2-1, with TRBD1 matching over 7 bases. Germline V lookup: CDR1 SNHLY, CDR2 FYNNEI. Trimming at V came to 6 bases and at J to 4 bases, leaving 6 bases not matched to a gene. CDR3 length equals 14 residues. CDR3 protein: CASRDRAWYNEQFF. The CDR3 nucleotides are TGTGCCAGCAGAGACAGGGCGTGGTACAATGAGCAGTTCTTC.

This clone was detected a few times. The V call is TRBV5-4, the J call TRBJ2-2, with a tentative D call TRBD2 (5 bases). The CDR3 consists of 14 residues. The germline V gene has CDR1 SGHNT and CDR2 YYREEE (reference sequence). Between the trimmed V and J ends, which lost 6 bases and 3 bases, there was a span of 12 bases. The chain's CDR3 is CASTPRRDTGELFF. The CDR3, as DNA: TGTGCCAGCACCCCAAGGCGGGACACCGGGGAGCTGTTTTTT.

J is TRBJ1-1 and V is TRBV29-1; D is possibly TRBD1 (6 bases). Trimming left V 3 bases short and J 1 base short, with 9 bases between. This CDR3 is 13 amino acids long. CDR1 is SQVTM, CDR2 ANQGSEA, per germline. CDR3 nucleotides: TGCAGCGTTGACGAGGGGGAGAACACTGAAGCTTTCTTT. This gives the protein CSVDEGENTEAFF.

The rearrangement uses TRBV5-1 and TRBJ1-6; 8 positions agree with TRBD1. V was pared by 4 bases and J by 0 bases, with 9 bases of the junction left unmatched. This CDR3 is built from 18 residues. Germline-derived CDR1 and CDR2 are SGHRS and YFSETQ. The CDR3 region is CASSGTGARSSYNSPLHF. CDR3 DNA: TGCGCCAGCAGCGGGACAGGAGCAAGGAGCTCCTATAATTCACCCCTCCACTTT.

The CDR3 is CASSHFENNSPLHF. The CDR3 nucleotides read TGTGCCAGCAGCCACTTCGAGAATAATTCACCCCTCCACTTT. V usage is TRBV6-5 and J usage is TRBJ1-6; D remains ambiguous. V was trimmed by 6 bases and J by 5 bases, leaving 11 bases between them. The CDR3 covers 14 residues. Germline V gives CDR1 MNHEY, CDR2 SVGAGI.

This rearrangement joins TRBV7-2 to TRBJ2-6; D not certain. Trimming removed 2 bases at V and 4 bases at J, with 3 bases between. This CDR3 is 13 amino acids long. Germline values: CDR1 SGHTA, CDR2 FQGNSA. CDR3 in amino acids: CASSLPGANVLTF. The DNA of the CDR3 is TGTGCCAGCAGCTTACCAGGGGCCAACGTCCTGACTTTC.

This clone was counted a few times. V is TRBV5-6 and J is TRBJ2-2, with a weak D call TRBD1 (5 bases). With 0 bases removed from V and 6 bases from J, the gap between germline ends came to 15 bases. The CDR3 sequence is 16 residues long. In germline, CDR1 is SGHDT, CDR2 YYEEEE. The CDR3 spells CASSLAGHSRAGELFF. Written as DNA, the CDR3 is TGTGCCAGCAGCTTGGCCGGACACTCTCGGGCCGGGGAGCTGTTTTTT.

The chain combines TRBV27 with TRBJ2-5, with 7 bases matching TRBD2. The assigned J gene may be wrong: the sequence end matches TRBJ2-7 better. The germline V gene encodes CDR1 MNHEY and CDR2 SMNVEV (reference sequence). This CDR3 region has 14 residues. CDR3 region: CASSRRGGFYEQYF. CDR3 coding DNA: TGTGCCAGCAGTCGGCGCGGGGGTTTCTACGAGCAGTACTTC.

The chain combines TRBV5-1 with TRBJ2-5, with TRBD2 matching 8 bases. Germline assignment: CDR1 SGHRS and CDR2 YFSETQ. V dropped 4 bases and J dropped 4; count of bases not matched to a gene: 9. The CDR3 contains 15 residues. The CDR3 nucleotides read TGCGCCAGCAGCCCTCGGGGGGGCCGCGGAGAGACCCAGTACTTC. Translated, it gives CASSPRGGRGETQYF.

This sequence joins TRBV7-2 and TRBJ2-1, with TRBD2 matching over 12 bases. The CDR3 is 15 amino acids. Germline V gene sequence: CDR1 SGHTA, CDR2 FQGNSA. Trimming removed 3 bases from V and 5 bases from J; junction bases left unmatched: 2. CDR3 sequence: CASSLTSGRNNEQFF. DNA for the CDR3: TGTGCCAGCAGCTTGACTAGCGGGAGAAACAATGAGCAGTTCTTC.

This clone has only a few counts. The gene calls are TRBV28 and TRBJ2-3, with D possibly matching TRBD1 (6 bases). CDR3 length: 12 amino acids. The V gene's germline CDR1 is MDHEN and CDR2 SYDVKM. V shed 10 bases and J shed 2 bases, with 10 bases lying between them. The chain's CDR3 is CATDRDTDTQYF. The DNA of the CDR3 is TGTGCCACGGACAGAGACACAGATACGCAGTATTTT.

This clone appeared a few times. The gene calls are TRBV2 and TRBJ1-3; perhaps TRBD1 as D (5 bases). Germline values: CDR1 SNHLY, CDR2 FYNNEI. V was clipped by 7 bases and J by 2 bases, with 12 bases between them. There are 14 residues in the CDR3. Here the CDR3 reads CASKPQGPGNTIYF. Here the CDR3 DNA reads TGTGCCAGCAAACCTCAGGGCCCTGGAAACACCATATATTTT. Variable domain in full (rest from reference TRBV2 and TRBJ1-3): EPEVTQTPSHQVTQMGQEVILRCVPISNHLYFYWYRQILGQKVEFLVSFYNNEISEKSEIFDDQFSVERPDGSNFTLKIRSTKLEDSAMYFCASKPQGPGNTIYFGEGSWLTVV.

The V gene is TRBV10-3, the J gene TRBJ2-6, with 9 nucleotides matching TRBD1. The CDR3 has 18 amino acids. V lost 7 bases to trimming and J lost 4 bases; unmatched junction nucleotides: 14. From germline, CDR1 is ENHRY and CDR2 SYGVKD. The CDR3 nucleotides are TGTGCCATCACGAAAGCTAGGACAGGGGTTTTAGGGGCCAACGTCCTGACTTTC. It yields the protein CAITKARTGVLGANVLTF.

This chain connects TRBV19 to TRBJ2-1, with TRBD2 identical over 16 bases. Trimming took 2 bases from V and 7 from J; bases not matched to a gene: 5. This CDR3 has 17 amino acids. Germline CDR1 LNHDA, CDR2 SQIVND (reference sequence). CDR3 sequence reads: CASSIIGGLAGGNEQFF. DNA of the CDR3: TGTGCCAGTAGTATAATTGGGGGACTAGCGGGAGGGAATGAGCAGTTCTTC.

Worth noting for this clone: Other DNA sequences of this sample code for an identical CDR3. The rearrangement uses TRBV15 and TRBJ1-1; 8 bases line up with TRBD1. The CDR3 is 13 amino acids. Germline CDR1 is LNHNV and CDR2 is YYDKDF (reference sequence). V lost 4 bases, J lost 4 bases, and 2 bases stayed unmatched. CDR3: CATSKQGGTEAFF. CDR3 bases: TGTGCCACCAGCAAACAGGGGGGCACTGAAGCTTTCTTT. The variable domain in full, completed from reference TRBV15 and TRBJ1-1, reads DAMVIQNPRYQVTQFGKPVTLSCSQTLNHNVMYWYQQKSSQAPKLLFHYYDKDFNNEADTPDNFQSRRPNTSFCFLDIRSPGLGDTAMYLCATSKQGGTEAFFGQGTRLTVV.

This clone showed up just a few times. The V call is TRBV5-6, the J call TRBJ2-2, with D maybe TRBD2 (5 bases). The CDR3 is 15 residues long. Per the germline V gene, CDR1 is SGHDT and CDR2 is YYEEEE. V lost 4 bases, J lost 10 bases, and 20 bases lay in between. CDR3 sequence reads: CASSPGLFPSEELFF. The CDR3 DNA reads as TGTGCCAGCAGCCCCGGACTCTTCCCCAGTGAGGAGCTGTTTTTT.

The V gene is TRBV19, the J gene TRBJ1-5; D ambiguous. Germline V gene data show CDR1 as LNHDA and CDR2 as SQIVND (reference sequence). The CDR3 length is 14 residues. V was pared by 6 bases and J by 2 bases, with 11 bases between. The CDR3 DNA is TGTGCCAGTAGCAACGCCCAGGGCAATCAGCCCCAGCATTTT. The encoded protein is CASSNAQGNQPQHF.

This chain joins TRBV7-3 and TRBJ2-1, with TRBD2 identical over 8 bases. Trimming cost V 5 bases and J 7 bases; bases outside gene matches: 7. The germline gives CDR1 SGHTA, CDR2 FQGTGA. The CDR3 sequence is 14 residues long. The CDR3 DNA is TGTGCCAGCAGCATGAGCGGGAGTGGTAATGAGCAGTTCTTC. Residues: CASSMSGSGNEQFF.

This clone was seen more than once but under ten times. This rearrangement joins TRBV29-1 to TRBJ2-5; 7 bases map to TRBD1. The tail of the sequence fits TRBJ2-7 better, so the J call may be wrong. Germline loops: CDR1 SQVTM, CDR2 ANQGSEA. This CDR3 has 16 residues. CDR3 coding DNA: TGCAGCGTTGAAGCGGGATCGGACAGGAGCTCCTACGAGCAGTACTTC. As protein: CSVEAGSDRSSYEQYF.

The J gene is TRBJ1-6, the V gene TRBV4-3, with 7 bases lining up with TRBD1. In germline, CDR1 is LGHNA, CDR2 YSLEER. The CDR3 contains 17 residues. V trimming: 1 base; J trimming: 1 base; junction bases outside the gene matches: 4. CDR3 region: CASSQGQGRSYNSPLHF. The DNA for the CDR3 is TGCGCCAGCAGCCAAGGACAGGGTAGATCCTATAATTCACCCCTCCACTTT.

This clone has just a few counts. This sequence joins TRBV2 and TRBJ2-1; TRBD1 aligns across 7 bases. Germline assignment: CDR1 SNHLY and CDR2 FYNNEI. V gave up 5 bases and J gave up 1 base; unmatched junction bases: 5. The CDR3 sequence is 15 residues long. DNA of the CDR3: TGTGCCAGCAGTTATTCAGGGGGTTCCTACAATGAGCAGTTCTTC. Protein: CASSYSGGSYNEQFF. Supplemented by reference TRBV2 and TRBJ2-1, the full variable domain reads EPEVTQTPSHQVTQMGQEVILRCVPISNHLYFYWYRQILGQKVEFLVSFYNNEISEKSEIFDDQFSVERPDGSNFTLKIRSTKLEDSAMYFCASSYSGGSYNEQFFGPGTRLTVL.

The genes are TRBV4-2 and TRBJ2-1, with 7 bases aligning to TRBD2. V was clipped by 2 bases and J by 6 bases; unmatched bases: 19. The CDR3 runs 19 residues. Germline V lookup: CDR1 LGHNA, CDR2 YNFKEQ. CDR3 DNA: TGTGCCAGCAGCCAACGACGCCCCGCGAGAGCGGGATATCGCAATGAGCAGTTCTTC. Translating it yields CASSQRRPARAGYRNEQFF.

The rearrangement links TRBV7-2 to TRBJ2-3; 7 positions match TRBD1. The CDR3 spans 13 residues. The germline CDR1 and CDR2 sequences are SGHTA and FQGNSA. V lost 11 bases, J lost 4 bases, and 9 bases stayed unmatched. The CDR3 region is CASRAGGADTQYF. For the CDR3, the DNA is TGTGCCTCTCGGGCAGGGGGAGCAGATACGCAGTATTTT.

The genes are TRBV6-5 and TRBJ1-2, with D possibly TRBD1 on 5 matching bases. This CDR3 comprises 14 residues. V shed 6 bases and J shed 8 bases, with 19 bases lying between them. Germline CDR1 MNHEY, CDR2 SVGAGI. CDR3 sequence reads: CASRLLENNRGYTF. The DNA of the CDR3 is TGTGCCAGCAGGTTACTCGAAAACAACAGGGGCTACACCTTC.

The V call is TRBV11-2, the J call TRBJ2-3; D possibly corresponds to TRBD2 (6 bases). Germline CDR1 reads SGHAT; CDR2 reads FQNNGV. The CDR3 runs 16 residues. V was pared by 5 bases and J by 4 bases, with 19 bases between. The CDR3 DNA is TGTGCCAGCAGCCCCCGGGGTAGCGGAGACCCAGATACGCAGTATTTT. Protein product: CASSPRGSGDPDTQYF.